A selection of T cell receptor beta chains follows, all from one sample in a study of T cell responses to AZD1222 COVID-19 vaccine. Profiled with immunoSEQ multiplex PCR; TCRdb holds only in-frame clones, not every one. The sample has roughly 130,000 clones; about 90% are singletons. The sequencing used peripheral blood, collected on day 0 of AZD1222 vaccination. The receptors here all came from an adult in good health. The CDR3 runs from the conserved cysteine through the conserved F or W. A D gene is named only where the DNA matches it firmly. A clone size is listed for some rows: how often the clone was seen (once, few, many), or a class if it is expanded.

abundance	v_gene	j_gene	d_gene	CDR3nt	CDR3aa
NA	TRBV13	TRBJ1-2	TRBD1	TGTGCCAGCAGCTCCCGGACAGGGGAAGGCTACACCTTC	CASSSRTGEGYTF
NA	TRBV4-1	TRBJ2-7	TRBD2	TGCGCCAGCAGCCTTTGGCCGGTGAGGATAGCGGGGGCCAAGTCCTACGAGCAGTACTTC	CASSLWPVRIAGAKSYEQYF
NA	TRBV15	TRBJ1-2	NA	TGTGCCACCAGCAGAGTTCATGGGGAGTTCACCGAAAACACCTTC	CATSRVHGEFTENTF
once	TRBV7-3	TRBJ2-2	NA	TGTGCCAGCAGCTTCCACAGGGAAAACACCGGGGAGCTGTTTTTT	CASSFHRENTGELFF
NA	TRBV6-5	TRBJ2-2	NA	TGTGCCAGCAGCACCGGGATGAACACCGGGGAGCTGTTTTTT	CASSTGMNTGELFF
NA	TRBV2	TRBJ2-3	NA	TGTGCCAGCACCAAGGAATACACAGATACGCAGTATTTT	CASTKEYTDTQYF
NA	TRBV12-3/TRBV12-4	TRBJ2-5	NA	TGTGCCAGCAGGCGGGGCATTCAGGAGACCCAGTACTTC	CASRRGIQETQYF
NA	TRBV11-2	TRBJ1-5	NA	TGTGCCAGCAGCCGAGGTTCAGGGCCCGGGCAGCCCCAGCATTTT	CASSRGSGPGQPQHF
NA	TRBV29-1	TRBJ2-3	TRBD1	TGCAGCCTTGGGACAGGAAGGGGTCTAGATACGCAGTATTTT	CSLGTGRGLDTQYF
NA	TRBV28	TRBJ1-2	TRBD1	TGTGCCAGCAGTTTGGGACAGGGGGCTGCCGGCTACACCTTC	CASSLGQGAAGYTF
NA	TRBV3-1/TRBV3-2	TRBJ1-6	TRBD1	TGTGCCAGCAGCCAAGATCAGGGACAGGGGGCCGGTAATTCACCCCTCCACTTT	CASSQDQGQGAGNSPLHF